One and the same sample provided the 6 T cell receptor beta chains below, sequenced in a study of human T cells and chemical hapten exposure. TCRdb used MiXCR to reprocess the RACE reads, holding one entry per CDR3 protein. The sample has tens of thousands of distinct CDR3 sequences; roughly 10% are singletons. Time point given: patch test 1, 2 weeks after DPC sensitization. The treatment denotes: therapeutic diphenylcyclopropenone sensitization with weekly scalp DPC. The source was whole blood, collected in connection with sensitization to the hapten diphenylcyclopropenone (DPC). The receptors derive from a middle-aged man with alopecia areata. Some clones in this sample may be carry-over from other donors' samples.

This clonotype was observed a few times. The chain couples TRBV28 to TRBJ2-7, with D possibly matching TRBD1 (5 bases). The germline CDR1 and CDR2 sequences are MDHEN and SYDVKM. The CDR3 has 13 residues. V was clipped by 3 bases and J by 4 bases, with 10 bases between them. The CDR3 nucleotides read TGTGCCAGCAGTTTCCAGGGATCTTACGAGCAGTACTTC. This translates into CASSFQGSYEQYF.

This clonotype was recorded a few times. The chain is built from TRBV20-1 and TRBJ2-5; TRBD1 aligns across 10 bases. The CDR3 is 17 residues long. J lost 5 bases, V lost 3 bases, and 15 bases had no gene match. The germline V gene encodes CDR1 DFQATT and CDR2 SNEGSKA (reference sequence). The CDR3 DNA reads as TGCAGTGCTAGTCTAAGGACAGGGGGAGGGTTAGGGGAGACCCAGTACTTC. This codes for CSASLRTGGGLGETQYF.

The V gene is TRBV28, the J gene TRBJ2-7, with 7 bases that match TRBD2. The CDR3 consists of 13 residues. Germline V gives CDR1 MDHEN, CDR2 SYDVKM. Trimming took 7 bases from V and 4 from J; bases not matched to a gene: 7. DNA of the CDR3: TGTGCCAGCAAATCGCTAGCGGAATACGAGCAGTACTTC. Residues: CASKSLAEYEQYF.

This clonotype was detected many times. The chain couples TRBV12-3 or TRBV12-4 to TRBJ1-1; 9 nucleotides line up with TRBD1. The CDR3 is made up of 19 amino acids. V lost 2 bases, J lost 0 bases, and 13 bases stayed unmatched. The CDR3 DNA follows: TGTGCCAGCAGTTTAATTCGGGGGACAGGGACCATAATGAACACTGAAGCTTTCTTT. Its protein product is CASSLIRGTGTIMNTEAFF.

The chain couples TRBV7-2 to TRBJ1-1, with 8 nucleotides matching TRBD1. Germline trimming cut 2 bases from V and 5 bases from J; bases unmatched to any gene: 10. Germline V gene data show CDR1 as SGHTA and CDR2 as FQGNSA. The CDR3 is 16 residues long. DNA of the CDR3: TGTGCCAGCAGCTTATGGTCAGGGGGCTCGGGAACTGAAGCTTTCTTT. This codes for CASSLWSGGSGTEAFF. Based on the CDR3 plus reference TRBV7-2 and TRBJ1-1, the full variable domain is GAGVSQSPSNKVTEKGKDVELRCDPISGHTALYWYRQSLGQGLEFLIYFQGNSAPDKSGLPSDRFSAERTGGSVSTLTIQRTQQEDSAVYLCASSLWSGGSGTEAFFGQGTRLTVV.

This clonotype was observed a handful of times. This chain connects TRBV29-1 to TRBJ2-7; tentative D call: TRBD1 (5 bases). Trimming took 1 base from V and 2 from J, leaving 9 bases between them. Germline V lookup: CDR1 SQVTM, CDR2 ANQGSEA. The CDR3 consists of 13 residues. The CDR3 bases are TGCAGCGTTGAAGGCGTCAGGGCCTACGAGCAGTACTTC. This codes for CSVEGVRAYEQYF.